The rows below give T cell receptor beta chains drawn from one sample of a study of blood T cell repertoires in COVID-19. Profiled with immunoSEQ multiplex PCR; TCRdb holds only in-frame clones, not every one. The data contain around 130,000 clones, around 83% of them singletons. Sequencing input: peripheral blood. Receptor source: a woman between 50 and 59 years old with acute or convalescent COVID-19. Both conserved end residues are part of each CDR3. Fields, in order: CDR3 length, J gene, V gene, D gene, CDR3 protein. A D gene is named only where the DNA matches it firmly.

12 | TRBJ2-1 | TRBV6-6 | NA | CASSDRPFEQFF
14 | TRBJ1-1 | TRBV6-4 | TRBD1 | CASRRDRGFTEAFF
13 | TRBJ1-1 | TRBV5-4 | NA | CASSFDRHTEAFF
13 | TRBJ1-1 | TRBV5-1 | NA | CASSHDSNTEAFF
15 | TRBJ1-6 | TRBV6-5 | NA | CASTLESSYNSPLHF
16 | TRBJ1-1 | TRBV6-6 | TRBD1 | CASRRHAGTGDTEAFF
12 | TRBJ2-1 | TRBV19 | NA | CASSSRGNEQFF
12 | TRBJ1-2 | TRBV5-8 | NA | CASSFRGTGYTF
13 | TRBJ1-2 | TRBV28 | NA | CASSFRGANRYTF
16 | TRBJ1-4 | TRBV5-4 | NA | CASSLQPGLSNEKLFF
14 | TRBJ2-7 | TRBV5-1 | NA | CASSLAGVSYEQYF
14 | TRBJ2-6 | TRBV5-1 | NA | CASSAGSGANVLTF